A selection of T cell receptor beta chains follows, all from one sample in a study of cytomegalovirus exposure and HLA in healthy donors. The protocol was immunoSEQ multiplex PCR, while the TCRdb copy is restricted to in-frame clones and leaves out a portion. Here the sample table reports under 200,000 clones. The sequencing input was PBMCs. These receptors were taken from a man aged 25-45 years in good health and CMV-seronegative. The CDR3 runs from the conserved cysteine through the conserved F or W. The D gene is left open where the match is weak.

D: NA
J: TRBJ1-2
V: TRBV28
CDR3: CASSLGHLYGGYTF
DNA: TGTGCCAGCAGCCTGGGACATCTCTACGGCGGCTACACCTTC

D: TRBD2
J: TRBJ2-1
V: TRBV9
CDR3: CASSLSLLAGGNEQFF
DNA: TGTGCCAGCAGCCTCTCGCTCCTAGCGGGAGGCAATGAGCAGTTCTTC

D: NA
J: TRBJ2-3
V: TRBV5-4
CDR3: CASSPPGTFTDTQYF
DNA: TGTGCCAGCAGCCCCCCCGGGACTTTCACAGATACGCAGTATTTT

D: NA
J: TRBJ1-5
V: TRBV4-1
CDR3: CASSQEGSQDRVPQHF
DNA: TGCGCCAGCAGCCAAGAAGGATCGCAGGATAGAGTGCCCCAGCATTTT

D: TRBD1
J: TRBJ1-2
V: TRBV4-2
CDR3: CASSPGQGNGYTF
DNA: TGTGCCAGCAGCCCGGGACAGGGGAACGGCTACACCTTC

D: NA
J: TRBJ2-5
V: TRBV5-6
CDR3: CASSQITLRQLQETQYF
DNA: TGTGCCAGCAGCCAAATAACCCTCCGACAGTTACAAGAGACCCAGTACTTC

D: NA
J: TRBJ2-7
V: TRBV27
CDR3: CASSYQSGKHEQYF
DNA: TGTGCCAGCAGTTATCAATCAGGGAAGCACGAGCAGTACTTC

D: NA
J: TRBJ2-1
V: TRBV19
CDR3: CASSITPNSNEQFF
DNA: TGTGCCAGTAGTATCACTCCTAACTCCAATGAGCAGTTCTTC

D: NA
J: TRBJ1-1
V: TRBV10-3
CDR3: CAISDPTVNTEAFF
DNA: TGTGCCATCAGTGACCCGACAGTGAACACTGAAGCTTTCTTT

D: TRBD2
J: TRBJ2-1
V: TRBV6-6
CDR3: CASSYSRLAGIGEQFF
DNA: TGTGCCAGCAGTTACTCGAGACTAGCGGGAATCGGTGAGCAGTTCTTC

D: TRBD1
J: TRBJ2-3
V: TRBV29-1
CDR3: CSVVGTDTDTQYF
DNA: TGCAGCGTTGTTGGGACAGACACAGATACGCAGTATTTT

D: TRBD1
J: TRBJ1-5
V: TRBV29-1
CDR3: CSVAAGGRGNNQPQHF
DNA: TGCAGCGTGGCCGCCGGGGGCAGGGGGAACAATCAGCCCCAGCATTTT

D: NA
J: TRBJ2-3
V: TRBV4-2
CDR3: CASSQGGRGTDTQYF
DNA: TGTGCCAGCAGCCAAGGAGGCAGGGGCACAGATACGCAGTATTTT

D: NA
J: TRBJ2-5
V: TRBV2
CDR3: CASRRTVVQETQYF
DNA: TGTGCCAGCAGAAGGACAGTTGTCCAAGAGACCCAGTACTTC

D: NA
J: TRBJ1-3
V: TRBV7-2
CDR3: CASSFSSSGNTIYF
DNA: TGTGCCAGCAGCTTTTCGAGCTCTGGAAACACCATATATTTT

D: TRBD1
J: TRBJ1-2
V: TRBV5-4
CDR3: CASSLGEAGGVYGYTF
DNA: TGTGCCAGCAGCTTGGGGGAAGCAGGGGGTGTCTATGGCTACACCTTC

D: TRBD2
J: TRBJ2-5
V: TRBV28
CDR3: CASSPGLAGVQYF
DNA: TGTGCCAGCAGCCCGGGACTAGCGGGGGTTCAGTACTTC

D: TRBD1
J: TRBJ1-4
V: TRBV6-1
CDR3: CASSQTGGKLFF
DNA: TGTGCCAGCAGTCAAACAGGGGGAAAACTGTTTTTT

D: TRBD1
J: TRBJ1-2
V: TRBV18
CDR3: CASSPGLDRGGPGYTF
DNA: TGTGCCAGCTCACCGGGTTTGGACAGGGGAGGCCCTGGCTACACCTTC

D: TRBD1
J: TRBJ1-4
V: TRBV6-1
CDR3: CASNSQGAFNEKLFF
DNA: TGTGCCAGCAATTCCCAGGGGGCCTTTAATGAAAAACTGTTTTTT

D: NA
J: TRBJ1-3
V: TRBV5-1
CDR3: CASSAASEVRTIYF
DNA: TGCGCCAGCAGCGCGGCCTCTGAGGTTCGCACCATATATTTT

D: TRBD1
J: TRBJ1-1
V: TRBV2
CDR3: CASDSDTGVTEAFF
DNA: TGTGCCAGCGACTCCGATACAGGGGTCACTGAAGCTTTCTTT

D: TRBD1
J: TRBJ2-6
V: TRBV19
CDR3: CASSITTQGSGANVLTF
DNA: TGTGCCAGTAGTATTACTACACAGGGGTCTGGGGCCAACGTCCTGACTTTC